Shown below are 23 T cell receptor beta chains from a single sample sequenced in a study of T cells in Graves' hyperthyroidism and ophthalmopathy. RNA transcripts served as the template for amplifying TCR beta CDR3 regions. First-round RT-PCR of the TCR CDR3 relied on the HTBI primer set. Via MiXCR, TCRdb re-called the multiplex PCR reads, giving one row per CDR3 protein. The sample contains a few hundred thousand distinct CDR3 sequences, around 45% of which appear only once. The specimen was peripheral blood or thyroid tissue (not recorded which). The receptor set was obtained from a woman aged 18-29 years with Graves' hyperthyroidism.

The chain uses TRBV7-3 and TRBJ2-7, with 10 bases aligning to TRBD2. TRBJ2-1 explains the end of the DNA better; the J call may be wrong. CDR1 and CDR2 (germline): SGHTA, FQGTGA. The CDR3 covers 16 residues. CDR3 in DNA: TGTGCCAGCAGCCTAAGGCTAGCGGGGGATTACAATGAGCAGTTCTTC. This sequence encodes CASSLRLAGDYNEQFF.

The J gene is TRBJ2-5, the V gene TRBV2; 7 nucleotides agree with TRBD2. TRBJ2-1 explains the end of the DNA better; the J call may be wrong. The CDR3 runs to 15 residues. Germline V gives CDR1 SNHLY, CDR2 FYNNEI. CDR3 DNA: TGTGCCAGCAGTGAAGCCAGCACACTAGCGAGTGAGCAGTTCTTC. This encodes CASSEASTLASEQFF.

The rearrangement joins TRBV2 to TRBJ2-7; D is possibly TRBD2 (5 bases). The ends were cut back, 4 bases at V and 9 bases at J, with 16 bases in the middle. Germline V gene data show CDR1 as SNHLY and CDR2 as FYNNEI. The CDR3 consists of 13 residues. CDR3 DNA sequence: TGTGCCAGCAGTGCGGCTAGCTTCCACGGGCAGTACTTC. Its translation is CASSAASFHGQYF. Looking up the rest from reference TRBV2 and TRBJ2-7 gives the full variable domain: EPEVTQTPSHQVTQMGQEVILRCVPISNHLYFYWYRQILGQKVEFLVSFYNNEISEKSEIFDDQFSVERPDGSNFTLKIRSTKLEDSAMYFCASSAASFHGQYFGPGTRLTVT.

The rearrangement links TRBV6-5 to TRBJ2-2, with D perhaps given as TRBD1 or TRBD2 (5 bases each). CDR1 and CDR2 (germline): MNHEY, SVGAGI. V gave up 7 bases and J gave up 4 bases, with 13 bases separating them. The CDR3 length is 14 residues. The CDR3 sequence: CASNRDPATGELFF. In nucleotides, the CDR3 is TGTGCCAGCAACCGGGACCCCGCCACCGGGGAGCTGTTTTTT.

In this sample, this clonotype turned up many times. This chain joins TRBV12-3 or TRBV12-4 and TRBJ1-1, with D maybe TRBD1 (5 bases). V shed 1 base and J shed 0 bases, with 15 bases lying between them. The CDR3 totals 17 residues. This chain's CDR3 is CASSLVAGLLLNTEAFF. CDR3 DNA sequence: TGTGCCAGCAGTTTAGTCGCAGGGTTACTCTTGAACACTGAAGCTTTCTTT.

The sample holds many counts of this clonotype. The gene calls are TRBV29-1 and TRBJ1-3; D not resolved. Germline CDR1 reads SQVTM; CDR2 reads ANQGSEA. This CDR3 is built from 13 residues. V was cut by 7 bases and J by 0 bases, with 10 bases left in between. CDR3 loop: CSAVRDSGNTIYF. The CDR3 DNA reads TGCAGCGCCGTCCGGGACTCTGGAAACACCATATATTTT. The entire variable domain, with the rest obtained from reference TRBV29-1 and TRBJ1-3, is as follows: SAVISQKPSRDICQRGTSLTIQCQVDSQVTMMFWYRQQPGQSLTLIATANQGSEATYESGFVIDKFPISRPNLTFSTLTVSNMSPEDSSIYLCSAVRDSGNTIYFGEGSWLTVV.

This clonotype was observed at least ten times. The V gene is TRBV20-1, the J gene TRBJ2-7; no reliable D call. V was shortened by 6 bases and J by 2 bases, with 14 bases between the two germline ends. The CDR3 loop spans 13 amino acids. Germline CDR1 DFQATT, CDR2 SNEGSKA (reference sequence). CDR3 residues: CSARKDTTYEQYF. The CDR3 region has the DNA TGCAGTGCCAGAAAAGACACCACCTACGAGCAGTACTTC.

In its sample, this clonotype was seen many times. The chain employs TRBV20-1 and TRBJ2-5; D is perhaps TRBD1 (6 bases). The germline CDR1 and CDR2 sequences are DFQATT and SNEGSKA (reference sequence). This CDR3 comprises 13 residues. Trimming removed 4 bases from V and 3 bases from J, with 12 bases in between. The CDR3 protein is CSATRDIEETQYF. The CDR3 DNA sequence: TGCAGTGCTACCCGGGACATCGAAGAGACCCAGTACTTC.

This clonotype was found a few times. The chain combines TRBV2 with TRBJ2-1; D gene uncertain. Trimming removed 8 bases at V and 0 bases at J, with 11 bases between. The CDR3 sequence is 14 residues long. In germline, CDR1 is SNHLY, CDR2 FYNNEI. The DNA of the CDR3 is TGTGCCAGCCCAAAGGATGTCTCCTACAATGAGCAGTTCTTC. Translated: CASPKDVSYNEQFF.

This clonotype was detected many times. This rearrangement joins TRBV6-6 to TRBJ1-4; unclear D gene. The CDR3 has 13 amino acids. In germline, CDR1 is MNHNY, CDR2 SVGAGI (reference sequence). Between the trimmed V and J ends, which lost 2 bases and 4 bases, there was a span of 5 bases. The CDR3 DNA is TGTGCCAGCAGTTACCTGGATAATGAAAAACTGTTTTTT. As protein: CASSYLDNEKLFF.

Here the CDR3 reads CASSLVGGRGDEQFF. DNA for the CDR3: TGCGCCAGCAGCTTGGTAGGCGGGAGGGGAGATGAGCAGTTCTTC. This chain uses TRBV5-1 with TRBJ2-7; 9 bases fit TRBD2. The end of the DNA aligns better with TRBJ2-1, so the J call may be wrong. This CDR3 spans 15 amino acids. The germline V gene encodes CDR1 SGHRS and CDR2 YFSETQ.

The chain couples TRBV4-3 to TRBJ2-5; 9 bases are a match to TRBD1. This CDR3 has 15 amino acids. Trimming took 0 bases from V and 7 from J; bases not matched to a gene: 6. The V gene's germline CDR1 is LGHNA and CDR2 YSLEER. The DNA for the CDR3 is TGCGCCAGCAGCCAAGATAGGACAGGGGCGGGGACCCAGTACTTC. It yields the protein CASSQDRTGAGTQYF.

In this sample, this clonotype turned up many times. V gene TRBV2 combines with J gene TRBJ1-5, with D unclear. In germline, CDR1 is SNHLY, CDR2 FYNNEI. V gave up 4 bases and J gave up 0 bases, with 10 bases separating them. The CDR3 loop spans 15 amino acids. The CDR3 protein is CASSVGDYSNQPQHF. In DNA form, the CDR3 reads TGTGCCAGCAGTGTAGGAGATTATAGCAATCAGCCCCAGCATTTT.

This clonotype was counted at least ten times. V is TRBV9 and J is TRBJ2-2; D unclear. Germline V CDR1 and CDR2: SGDLS, YYNGEE. The CDR3 sequence is 14 residues long. The V end was cut by 0 bases, the J end by 5 bases, with 8 bases between. The CDR3 nucleotides are TGTGCCAGCAGCGTAGACGGGTGGACCGGGGAGCTGTTTTTT. Translated: CASSVDGWTGELFF.

V usage is TRBV28 and J usage is TRBJ1-1, with D perhaps TRBD1 (5 bases). V was trimmed by 8 bases and J by 4 bases, leaving 14 bases between them. The CDR3 consists of 13 residues. CDR1 MDHEN and CDR2 SYDVKM come from the germline V gene. CDR3 sequence: CASPGKGSTEAFF. The CDR3 DNA is TGTGCCAGCCCGGGAAAGGGGAGCACTGAAGCTTTCTTT.

This chain joins TRBV29-1 and TRBJ2-7; the D gene could be TRBD1 or TRBD2 (5 bases each). The germline gives CDR1 SQVTM, CDR2 ANQGSEA. V was cut by 5 bases and J by 1 base, with 15 bases left in between. The CDR3 extends over 14 amino acids. CDR3 in DNA: TGCAGCGTTAGTGGAGGCAGGGTTTCCTACGAGCAGTACTTC. Encoded protein: CSVSGGRVSYEQYF.

This clonotype came up many times. The V gene is TRBV29-1, the J gene TRBJ1-1, with D maybe TRBD1 (5 bases). Germline CDR1 is SQVTM and CDR2 is ANQGSEA. The germline V and J ends were trimmed by 0 bases and 6 bases, with 11 bases remaining between them. This CDR3 spans 13 amino acids. CDR3 region: CSVEDRGTAEAFF. Written as DNA, the CDR3 is TGCAGCGTTGAAGATCGAGGGACGGCTGAAGCTTTCTTT.

This clonotype was detected ten times or more. The genes are TRBV7-2 and TRBJ1-1; tentatively, D is TRBD1 (5 bases). This CDR3 region has 12 residues. The germline gives CDR1 SGHTA, CDR2 FQGNSA. Trimming stripped 5 bases from V and 4 bases from J, with 8 bases between. The CDR3 region is CASSRGVTEAFF. For the CDR3, the DNA is TGTGCCAGCAGCCGGGGGGTCACTGAAGCTTTCTTT.

The genes are TRBV7-9 and TRBJ2-6, with a tentative D call TRBD2 (5 bases). Germline CDR1 reads SEHNR; CDR2 reads FQNEAQ (reference sequence). Between the trimmed V and J ends, which lost 6 bases and 0 bases, there was a span of 18 bases. This CDR3 comprises 18 residues. The CDR3 bases are TGTGCCAGCAGTGTCTCTGGAGGCCAGTTCTCTGGGGCCAACGTCCTGACTTTC. Its protein is CASSVSGGQFSGANVLTF.

In its sample, this clonotype was seen many times. The chain couples TRBV10-3 to TRBJ1-5; 7 nucleotides agree with TRBD1. Germline CDR1 ENHRY, CDR2 SYGVKD. The CDR3 has 15 amino acids. Trimming took 4 bases from V and 4 from J; bases not matched to a gene: 7. The CDR3 here is CAISARQGENQPQHF. In DNA form, the CDR3 reads TGTGCCATCAGTGCCCGACAGGGTGAGAATCAGCCCCAGCATTTT.

With regard to this clonotype: A much more abundant neighbour one base away suggests this may be a read error. CDR3: CSAPIGGRKEAFF. The CDR3 DNA reads TGCAGTGCTCCGATCGGGGGTCGGAAAGAAGCTTTCTTT. The chain has TRBV20-1 and TRBJ1-1; weak D call: TRBD1 (5 bases). V dropped 5 bases and J dropped 8 bases, with 18 bases sitting between them. This CDR3 has 13 amino acids. Germline V lookup: CDR1 DFQATT, CDR2 SNEGSKA (reference sequence).

The genes are TRBV7-9 and TRBJ2-7; the match to TRBD2 covers 8 bases. V lost 0 bases and J lost 3; bases outside the gene matches: 4. The CDR3 is 15 amino acids. Germline V CDR1 and CDR2: SEHNR, FQNEAQ (reference sequence). CDR3 region: CASSLAFGRDYEQYF. CDR3 sequence (DNA): TGTGCCAGCAGCTTAGCGTTCGGGAGGGACTACGAGCAGTACTTC.

The V call is TRBV5-6, the J call TRBJ2-7; D call uncertain. There are 12 residues in the CDR3. The V gene lost 0 bases and the J gene lost 7 bases, with 8 bases spanning the gap. CDR1 SGHDT and CDR2 YYEEEE come from the germline V gene. The CDR3 protein is CASSLESAEQYF. The CDR3 DNA follows: TGTGCCAGCAGCTTGGAGTCGGCTGAGCAGTACTTC.